Below, 21 T cell receptor beta chains from the same sample are listed, as sequenced in a study of blood T cell repertoires in COVID-19. TCRdb's table, derived via immunoSEQ multiplex PCR, lists solely in-frame clones and lacks some. The data contain 150,000 to 250,000 clones, about nine tenths of them singletons. Sequenced material: PBMCs or T cells enriched from blood (not recorded which). Receptors originate from a woman in her twenties or thirties who had recovered from COVID-19.

This clone has a handful of counts. J is TRBJ2-7 and V is TRBV11-3, with D unclear. The germline CDR1 and CDR2 sequences are SGHNT and YENEEA. Trimming shortened V by 5 bases and J by 2 bases, and 7 bases separated the two germline ends. This CDR3 contains 12 residues. The CDR3 coding sequence is TGTGCCAGCAGCCCCGACACCTACGAGCAGTACTTC. Its translation is CASSPDTYEQYF.

V gene TRBV19 combines with J gene TRBJ2-1; 8 bases align to TRBD1. The CDR3 has 13 amino acids. The germline V gene encodes CDR1 LNHDA and CDR2 SQIVND (reference sequence). With V trimmed by 8 bases and J by 7 bases, 7 bases remained unmatched. CDR3: CASGTGGGNEQFF. The CDR3 nucleotides read TGTGCCAGTGGAACAGGGGGTGGTAATGAGCAGTTCTTC.

The V gene is TRBV15, the J gene TRBJ1-5; D call uncertain. CDR3 size: 15 residues. The germline V gene encodes CDR1 LNHNV and CDR2 YYDKDF (reference sequence). Trimming took 3 bases from V and 1 from J, leaving 10 bases between them. CDR3 protein: CATSRLESSNQPQHF. CDR3 bases: TGTGCCACCAGCAGGCTGGAGTCCAGCAATCAGCCCCAGCATTTT. The entire variable domain, with the rest obtained from reference TRBV15 and TRBJ1-5, is as follows: DAMVIQNPRYQVTQFGKPVTLSCSQTLNHNVMYWYQQKSSQAPKLLFHYYDKDFNNEADTPDNFQSRRPNTSFCFLDIRSPGLGDTAMYLCATSRLESSNQPQHFGDGTRLSIL.

The V call is TRBV7-2, the J call TRBJ1-3; 12 nucleotides line up with TRBD1. The germline V gene has CDR1 SGHTA and CDR2 FQGNSA. This CDR3 region has 17 residues. V gave up 0 bases and J gave up 4 bases; unmatched junction bases: 4. CDR3 sequence (DNA): TGTGCCAGCAGCTTAGCCGGGACAGGGGGCACCGGAAACACCATATATTTT. Translation gives CASSLAGTGGTGNTIYF.

The V gene is TRBV21-1, the J gene TRBJ1-1; the listed D gene, TRBD1, was not tested against the DNA. TRBV21-1 is recorded as a pseudogene. The CDR3 spans 15 residues. The CDR3 DNA is TGTGCCAGCAGCAAAAGGCGACAGAGGAACACTGAAGCTTTCTTT. The encoded protein is CASSKRRQRNTEAFF.

The rearrangement links TRBV6-2 or TRBV6-3 to TRBJ2-4; tentatively, D is TRBD1 (7 bases). V lost 4 bases, J lost 9 bases, and 13 bases lay in between. The CDR3 loop spans 13 amino acids. Germline V gene lookup returns CDR1 MNHEY and CDR2 SVGEGT. The CDR3 DNA follows: TGTGCCAGCAGTTCCCGACAGGGAGGCATTCAGTACTTC. Translating it yields CASSSRQGGIQYF.

This chain links TRBV4-3 with TRBJ2-5; 9 bases agree with TRBD2. Germline CDR1 LGHNA, CDR2 YSLEER. V lost 4 bases to trimming and J lost 5 bases; unmatched junction nucleotides: 11. CDR3 length: 16 residues. The CDR3: CASSPLLGGGAETQYF. Written as DNA, the CDR3 is TGCGCCAGCAGCCCCTTACTCGGCGGGGGGGCCGAGACCCAGTACTTC.

The J gene is TRBJ2-1, the V gene TRBV6-5, with D maybe TRBD2 (6 bases). The CDR3 loop spans 15 amino acids. V lost 5 bases to trimming and J lost 3 bases, with 14 bases between them. Germline CDR1 and CDR2: MNHEY and SVGAGI. The CDR3 protein is CASSNRDSNYNEQFF. For the CDR3, the DNA is TGTGCCAGCAGTAACCGGGACTCCAACTACAATGAGCAGTTCTTC.

V and J are TRBV3-1 (or the pseudogene TRBV3-2) and TRBJ2-5; 10 bases fit TRBD2. There are 18 residues in the CDR3. J was trimmed by 0 bases and V by 2 bases; bases with no gene match: 9. Looked up from germline, CDR1 is LGHDT and CDR2 is YNNKEL (reference sequence). CDR3 in amino acids: CASSQPTPSGSDQETQYF. The CDR3, as DNA: TGTGCCAGCAGCCAACCCACTCCTAGCGGGAGCGACCAAGAGACCCAGTACTTC.

This clone appeared a few times. The chain couples TRBV5-1 to TRBJ1-2, with D unresolved. The CDR3 runs 14 residues. Germline V gene lookup returns CDR1 SGHRS and CDR2 YFSETQ. V lost 0 bases and J lost 4, with 10 bases in between. The CDR3 nucleotides are TGCGCCAGCAGCTTGGTCTCGGCAGGCTATGGCTACACCTTC. This translates into CASSLVSAGYGYTF.

The rearrangement links TRBV5-1 to TRBJ1-1, with 9 bases identical to TRBD1. CDR1 and CDR2 from the germline V gene are SGHRS and YFSETQ. V was pared by 1 base and J by 1 base, with 5 bases of the junction left unmatched. The CDR3 length is 16 residues. This chain's CDR3 is CASSLPRDRENTEAFF. CDR3 in DNA: TGCGCCAGCAGCTTGCCCCGGGACAGGGAGAACACTGAAGCTTTCTTT.

The chain joins TRBV27 to TRBJ1-5; D is perhaps TRBD1 (5 bases). There are 14 residues in the CDR3. V shed 2 bases and J shed 6 bases, with 11 bases lying between them. The germline V gene has CDR1 MNHEY and CDR2 SMNVEV (reference sequence). CDR3 coding DNA: TGTGCCAGCAGTTTAACGGGGGTTGCTCAGCCCCAGCATTTT. This encodes CASSLTGVAQPQHF.

The chain recombines TRBV5-6 with TRBJ2-1; 8 bases match TRBD1. This CDR3 is built from 12 residues. V gave up 7 bases and J gave up 10 bases; unmatched junction bases: 7. Germline V gene lookup returns CDR1 SGHDT and CDR2 YYEEEE. This chain's CDR3 is CASAPGQGEQFF. CDR3 in DNA: TGTGCCAGCGCCCCTGGACAGGGAGAGCAGTTCTTC. Full variable domain (rest looked up from reference TRBV5-6 and TRBJ2-1): DAGVTQSPTHLIKTRGQQVTLRCSPKSGHDTVSWYQQALGQGPQFIFQYYEEEERQRGNFPDRFSGHQFPNYSSELNVNALLLGDSALYLCASAPGQGEQFFGPGTRLTVL.

V is TRBV19 and J is TRBJ2-3, with a tentative D call TRBD2 (5 bases). The ends were cut back, 7 bases at V and 8 bases at J, with 13 bases in the middle. CDR1 is LNHDA, CDR2 SQIVND, per germline (reference sequence). The CDR3 contains 12 residues. The chain's CDR3 is CASNMGRGTQYF. The CDR3 DNA reads TGTGCCAGTAACATGGGGAGAGGTACGCAGTATTTT.

The chain has TRBV5-4 and TRBJ2-1; 7 nucleotides line up with TRBD1. With 0 bases clipped from V and 7 bases from J, the junction kept 1 base outside the gene matches. The CDR3 runs 13 residues. Germline V gene sequence: CDR1 SGHNT, CDR2 YYREEE (reference sequence). This CDR3 is CASSLDRGNEQFF. The DNA of the CDR3 is TGTGCCAGCAGCTTGGACAGGGGAAATGAGCAGTTCTTC.

The chain joins TRBV7-8 to TRBJ1-2; possible D gene TRBD1, 6 bases. This CDR3 is 13 amino acids long. Trimming cost V 5 bases and J 1 base, with 8 bases left between them. From germline, CDR1 is SGHVS and CDR2 FQNEAQ. The CDR3 sequence: CASSPGVNYGYTF. CDR3 in DNA: TGTGCCAGCAGCCCAGGGGTTAACTATGGCTACACCTTC.

The V gene is TRBV7-2, the J gene TRBJ2-1, with D unresolved. Trimming took off 2 bases at V and 0 bases at J, with 11 bases between the two ends. In germline, CDR1 is SGHTA, CDR2 FQGNSA. The CDR3 covers 16 residues. The CDR3 nucleotides read TGTGCCAGCAGCTTAAAAGGAGCTAGCTCCTACAATGAGCAGTTCTTC. Its translation is CASSLKGASSYNEQFF.

The V and J genes are TRBV15 and TRBJ2-7, with D perhaps matching TRBD2 (5 bases). Germline V gives CDR1 LNHNV, CDR2 YYDKDF (reference sequence). Trimming took 3 bases from V and 4 from J, leaving 16 bases between them. The CDR3 sequence is 15 residues long. The DNA for the CDR3 is TGTGCCACCAGCAGTGGTGCCGGGATCATTTACGAGCAGTACTTC. It translates to CATSSGAGIIYEQYF.

V and J are TRBV19 and TRBJ1-1, with D uncertain. The CDR3 has 15 residues. Germline V gene lookup returns CDR1 LNHDA and CDR2 SQIVND (reference sequence). V lost 1 base to trimming and J lost 1 base, with 10 bases between them. The DNA for the CDR3 is TGTGCCAGTAGTATAGGTAGGCAGGAGAACACTGAAGCTTTCTTT. This translates into CASSIGRQENTEAFF.

The chain links TRBV6-2 or TRBV6-3 to TRBJ1-1; perhaps TRBD1 as D (6 bases). Trimming took 2 bases from V and 1 from J, leaving 17 bases between them. The CDR3 length is 17 residues. Per germline, CDR1 MNHEY and CDR2 SVGEGT. Written as DNA, the CDR3 is TGTGCCAGCAGTTACCTTCCAGGGGAGTCGTGGAACACTGAAGCTTTCTTT. Translated: CASSYLPGESWNTEAFF.

V and J are TRBV27 and TRBJ2-6; D is undetermined. The germline V and J ends were trimmed by 7 bases and 0 bases, with 4 bases remaining between them. Germline V gene sequence: CDR1 MNHEY, CDR2 SMNVEV (reference sequence). This CDR3 comprises 13 residues. The CDR3: CASTHSGANVLTF. CDR3 nucleotide sequence: TGTGCCAGCACCCACTCTGGGGCCAACGTCCTGACTTTC.